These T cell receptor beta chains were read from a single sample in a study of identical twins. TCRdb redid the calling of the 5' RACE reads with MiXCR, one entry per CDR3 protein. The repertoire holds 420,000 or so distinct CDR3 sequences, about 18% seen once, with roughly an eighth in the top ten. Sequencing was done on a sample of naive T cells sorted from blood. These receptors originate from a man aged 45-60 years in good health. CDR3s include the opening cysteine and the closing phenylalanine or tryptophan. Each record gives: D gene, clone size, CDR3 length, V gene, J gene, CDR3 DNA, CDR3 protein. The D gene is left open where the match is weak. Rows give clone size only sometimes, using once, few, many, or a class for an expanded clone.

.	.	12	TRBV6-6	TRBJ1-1	TGTGCCAGCAGACGGCAGAACACTGAAGCTTTCTTT	CASRRQNTEAFF
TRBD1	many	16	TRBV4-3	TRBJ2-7	TGCGCCAGCAGCCAAGATATCGGGACAGGGCTCTACGAGCAGTACTTC	CASSQDIGTGLYEQYF
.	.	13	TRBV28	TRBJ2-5	TGTGCCAGCAGTTTACTCGGATCGGGGACCCAGTACTTC	CASSLLGSGTQYF
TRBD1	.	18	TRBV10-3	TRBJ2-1	TGTGCCATCAGTGCTGGGACAGGCCAGTTTAGCTCCTACAATGAGCAGTTCTTC	CAISAGTGQFSSYNEQFF
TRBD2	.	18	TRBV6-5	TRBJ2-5	TGTGCCAGCAGTTACGGGGGCTCTAGCGGGGCGGTAGAAGAGACCCAGTACTTC	CASSYGGSSGAVEETQYF
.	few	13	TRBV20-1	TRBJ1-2	TGCAGTGCTAGTTCCAGGGGTGGCTATGGCTACACCTTC	CSASSRGGYGYTF
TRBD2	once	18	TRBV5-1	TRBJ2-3	TGCGCCAGCAGCAAGACTAGCGGGAGCCCACCTAGCACAGATACGCAGTATTTT	CASSKTSGSPPSTDTQYF
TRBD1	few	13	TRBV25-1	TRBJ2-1	TGTGCCAGCAGTGAGGGACAGTACAATGAGCAGTTCTTC	CASSEGQYNEQFF
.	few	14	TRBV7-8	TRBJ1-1	TGTGCCAGCGGAGGAGGGACGTCGAACACTGAAGCTTTCTTT	CASGGGTSNTEAFF
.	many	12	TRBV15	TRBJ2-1	TGTGCCACCAGCAGTAAGAGGGATGAGCAGTTCTTC	CATSSKRDEQFF
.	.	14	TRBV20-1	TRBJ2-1	TGCAGTGCCAATCCCATCGGGATTCTCAATGAGCAGTTCTTC	CSANPIGILNEQFF
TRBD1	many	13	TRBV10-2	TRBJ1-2	TGCGCCAGCAGTGGACAGGGGAACTATGGCTACACCTTC	CASSGQGNYGYTF
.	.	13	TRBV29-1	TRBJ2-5	TGCAGCGTTGAGGGCATTTCGTGGGGGACCCAGTACTTC	CSVEGISWGTQYF
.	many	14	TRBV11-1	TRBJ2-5	TGTGCCAGCAGCTTAGGGACATTACAAGAGACCCAGTACTTC	CASSLGTLQETQYF
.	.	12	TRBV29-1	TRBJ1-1	TGCAGCAGTCGACCCATGAACACTGAAGCTTTCTTT	CSSRPMNTEAFF
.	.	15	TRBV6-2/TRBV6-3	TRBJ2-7	TGTGCCAGCAGTTCCCACCGGGGAGGCGGGTACGAGCAGTACTTC	CASSSHRGGGYEQYF
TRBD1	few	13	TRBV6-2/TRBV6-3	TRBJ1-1	TGTGCCAGCAGGGGGGGACAGTCAACTGAAGCTTTCTTT	CASRGGQSTEAFF
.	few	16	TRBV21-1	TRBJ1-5	TGTGCCAGCAGCAAATTGTTGAGGACTGATCGGCAGCCCCAGCATTTT	CASSKLLRTDRQPQHF
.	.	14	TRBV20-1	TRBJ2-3	TGCAGTGCTAGAGATCATCTGGGACTAGATACGCAGTATTTT	CSARDHLGLDTQYF
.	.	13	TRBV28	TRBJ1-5	TGTGCCAACAGTACAGATAGCAATCAGCCCCAGCATTTT	CANSTDSNQPQHF
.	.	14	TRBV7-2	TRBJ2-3	TGTGCCAGCAGCTTAGGATCCTGGGGTGACACGCAGTATTTT	CASSLGSWGDTQYF
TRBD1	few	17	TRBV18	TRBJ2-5	TGTGCCAGCTCACCAATACTTGGACAGGGTATGGAAGAGACCCAGTACTTC	CASSPILGQGMEETQYF
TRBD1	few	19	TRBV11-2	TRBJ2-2	TGTGCCAGCAGCCAACCCCCTGACAGGGAATGGGCGGACACCGGGGAGCTGTTTTTT	CASSQPPDREWADTGELFF